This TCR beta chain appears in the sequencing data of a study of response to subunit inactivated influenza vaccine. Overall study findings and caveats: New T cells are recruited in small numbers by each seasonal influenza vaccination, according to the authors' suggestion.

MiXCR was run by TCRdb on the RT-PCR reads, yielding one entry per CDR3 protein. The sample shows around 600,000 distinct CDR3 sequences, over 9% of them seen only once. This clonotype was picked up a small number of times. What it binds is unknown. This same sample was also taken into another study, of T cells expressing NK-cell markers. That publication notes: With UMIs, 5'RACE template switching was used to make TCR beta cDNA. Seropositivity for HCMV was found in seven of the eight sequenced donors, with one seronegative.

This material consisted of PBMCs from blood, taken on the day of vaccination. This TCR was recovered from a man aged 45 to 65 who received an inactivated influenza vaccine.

The DNA of the CDR3 is TGCGCCAGCAGCTTGTCAAACGTTCTGGATACGCAGTATTTT. Translated, it gives CASSLSNVLDTQYF. The chain is built from TRBV5-1 and TRBJ2-3, with no clear D. CDR1 and CDR2 (germline): SGHRS, YFSETQ. The ends were cut back, 1 base at V and 6 bases at J, with 12 bases in the middle. CDR3 length: 14 residues.